The TCR beta chain described here comes from a study of T cell changes during pregnancy in multiple sclerosis. The CDR3 is 13 residues long. The V gene's germline CDR1 is SGHTA and CDR2 FQGNSA. Trimming cost V 5 bases and J 3 bases, with 10 bases left between them. The protocol was immunoSEQ multiplex PCR, while the TCRdb copy is restricted to in-frame clones and leaves out a portion. Counted here are 70,000 to 80,000 clones, roughly nine tenths occurring once; the ten biggest clones make up 3% to 4%. The receptor's source is a female donor with multiple sclerosis, enrolled in a pregnancy study. Sample: peripheral blood, taken before pregnancy. The genes are TRBV7-2 and TRBJ1-2, with D possibly being TRBD1 (5 bases). CDR3 DNA sequence: TGTGCCAGCAGCCCGGGGGTGGACTATGGCTACACCTTC. Its translation is CASSPGVDYGYTF.